This T cell receptor (beta chain) came from a study of blood T cell repertoires in COVID-19 (dated by TCRdb to about 2020). In terms of the full investigation: Samples from collaborators originated in the United States, Italy and Spain and spanned both the acute and convalescent phases of COVID-19. The material from the prospective study consisted of cDNA or gDNA derived from T cells, B-cell-depleted T cells, or PBMCs. Subjects who had been exposed to COVID-19, were actively infected with it, or had recovered from it provided the deeply sampled blood TCRbeta repertoires that made up the dataset. A freely available public database, intended as a resource for researchers studying the immune response to SARS-CoV-2, is where the repertoires were released. The samples were drawn from the first 160 participants of the ongoing ImmuneRACE study and from roughly 1,300 subjects provided by 6 global collaborators. Nearly every sample came with metadata listing a de-identified subject ID, COVID-19 status, age in years and sex. Where available, HLA class I and class II types were obtained from metadata supplied by the sample provider rather than from assay-based typing.

On this clone itself: What this receptor recognizes is not known. The record has no base qualities; no much larger clone is one base away.

TCRbeta CDR3 regions were amplified from genomic DNA by means of the immunoSEQ Assay, a bias-controlled multiplex PCR. The source study handled its data this way. Within the assay, amplification of reference gene primers was used to estimate how many nucleated cells each sample contained. To quantify the absolute abundance of each unique TCRbeta CDR3 rearrangement, sequence reads were collapsed and filtered. For each sample, productive Simpson clonality was calculated as the square root of Simpson's diversity index over productive rearrangements. TCRdb limited this immuneACCESS table to in-frame rearrangements with V and J called. A share of clones is missing; checked studies link under half to unresolved V genes, and the rest is unexplained. That table is the source of V, J and clone size, and D and trimming were worked out from the DNA. This sample lists some 96,000 clones; about 80% were detected once. The ten largest clones represent over 30% of the sample.

The collaborating institutions used their own protocols to collect whole blood in K2EDTA tubes. For TCRbeta analysis, collaborators shipped samples in one of three forms: frozen whole blood, isolated PBMCs, or DNA extracted from either of those sample types. Paper-wide results and their limitations: How much clinical and demographic metadata was included differed by source and by participant, and the metadata was provided uncurated.

The sequencing sample was made of peripheral blood. This receptor was obtained from a man aged 65 to 85 with active or convalescent COVID-19.

This receptor carries the CDR3 CASSLAGTAYEQYF. The DNA sequence is TGTGCCAGCAGCTTGGCCGGGACAGCATACGAGCAGTACTTC. The rearranged segments are TRBV7-8 and TRBJ2-7; 7 bases in the middle match TRBD1. The germline V gene provides CDR1 SGHVS and CDR2 FQNEAQ. At the junction V is shortened by 3 bases and J by 4 bases; bases outside the gene matches: 6. The CDR3 measures 14 amino acids from cysteine to phenylalanine. The read is trimmed to its CDR3 DNA, 42 bases read in frame from base 1.